This T cell receptor (beta chain) was recovered during a study of T cells in Graves' hyperthyroidism and ophthalmopathy (dated by TCRdb to the late 2010s). The study in broad terms: Peripheral blood samples were taken at initial diagnosis, before any treatment was given. Prospective prediction of ophthalmopathy was tested in an independent validation cohort consisting of 18 hyperthyroidism patients and some 16 patients who later progressed to ophthalmopathy. To identify TCR V-J signatures that set the groups apart, the researchers used a discovery cohort of about a hundred patients, made up of 40 to 45 with Graves' ophthalmopathy and 57 with stable Graves' hyperthyroidism. Following sampling, methimazole starting at 30 mg daily was given to hyperthyroidism patients, and high-dose intravenous methylprednisolone was given to ophthalmopathy patients. According to the paper, TCR Vbeta CDR3 sequencing was carried out on more than 120 peripheral blood samples, which came from 40 to 45 ophthalmopathy, approximately 72 hyperthyroidism and roughly 17 progressor patients. In over five Graves' hyperthyroidism patients, the study also compared T-cell repertoires from thyroid tissue with T-cell repertoires from blood. The 100 or so discovery patients were randomly split 7:3 into training and test sets.

The TCR beta CDR3 regions were amplified from the RNA transcripts. For the first round of RT-PCR on the TCR CDR3, the HTBI primer set was used together with the Qiagen OneStep RT-PCR kit. A second multiplex PCR round built the libraries, followed by size selection and purification. Libraries were sequenced paired-end with 100 bp reads on an Illumina HiSeq2000. Regarding the original processing steps: SOAPnuke was used to process the raw data, removing reads that contained adapters or uncalled bases, had a mean Phred below 15, or lacked an exact match to the constant primer or identifier. COPE v1.2.5 was used to merge the high-quality paired reads, and each unique nucleotide sequence was defined as a clonotype. MiTCR v1.1 was used to align clonotypes to the IMGT TRBV, TRBD and TRBJ reference segments. Analysis was restricted to V-J combinations with a frequency above 0.0001, which covered about 99% of repertoires. A TCS score was defined as the ratio between F50 (clonal expansion) and ExV (chaos), using BLOSUM62-based TCRdist between CDR3 peptides within each V-J. Welch's t-statistics and random forest reduced several hundred V-J features to 13, which were used in a naive Bayes classifier (R e1071). TCRdb reprocessing: public reads trimmed at Q25 with fastp, clones called with MiXCR, in-frame beta chains kept. CDR3 protein duplicates are merged, each entry listing the most common genes and DNA. The V and J calls were determined by TCRdb, not by the authors. Here the sample has approximately 370,000 distinct CDR3 sequences; roughly a sixth occur a single time. The ten largest account for 30% to 40% of the sample.

Remarks on this clonotype: Its cognate antigen has yet to be identified. Base qualities are not recorded, but no much larger clone differs from it by a single base.

Hyperthyroidism patients were aged 18 to 65 years and newly diagnosed, with disease duration of less than 2 months. Patients with uncontrolled infections, other autoimmune diseases, pregnancy or lactation were excluded. Diagnoses relied on clinical symptoms, serum thyroxine and TRAb, thyroid ultrasound and orbital computed tomography. Blood from progressor patients was collected at the time of first diagnosis with hyperthyroidism, before any ophthalmopathy symptoms had appeared. Ficoll-Paque density gradient centrifugation was used to isolate PBMCs from under 11 ml of fresh peripheral blood. Progressor patients were initially diagnosed with Graves' hyperthyroidism and developed ophthalmopathy during follow-up. Total RNA was extracted using Trizol reagent, and RNA quality was assessed on an Agilent 2100 Bioanalyzer. What the research found in general, with its limitations: Sample size was not statistically predetermined, and blinding of investigators to group allocation was not performed. In cross-validation, a model built on a 13 V-J signature told ophthalmopathy apart from stable hyperthyroidism with 85% to 90% sensitivity and around 83% specificity, and in testing the same model reached 80%/75%. In validation, the model predicted progression to ophthalmopathy a median of about 6.5 months before onset, with over 60% sensitivity and nearly 75% specificity. Most expanded thyroid clonotypes (frequency above 0.001) were also detected in blood, a finding suggesting that blood repertoires may reflect thyroid immune responses.

Spanning cysteine to phenylalanine, the CDR3 consists of 13 amino acids. Only the CDR3 part of the read is kept: 39 bases, read in frame from the first base. Sequences SGHNT (CDR1) and YYREEE (CDR2) are obtained from the germline V gene (reference sequence). The junction shows trimming of 4 bases on V and 1 base on J, plus 8 bases between the germline ends. The clonotype originates from a woman aged 25 to 45 with Graves' hyperthyroidism that later progressed to Graves' ophthalmopathy. The sample taken for sequencing was blood. The chain is encoded by TRBV5-4 joined to TRBJ1-1; the D gene lacks a confident call. The DNA is as follows: TGTGCCAGCAGCGATGTGGAGAACACTGAAGCTTTCTTT. It codes for CASSDVENTEAFF.